These 14 T cell receptor beta chains came from one sample sequenced in a study of response to subunit inactivated influenza vaccine. TCRdb re-called the RT-PCR reads with MiXCR, one entry per CDR3 protein. Among around 580,000 distinct CDR3 sequences listed, 13% to 15% were seen once. The material sequenced was PBMCs from blood, taken 11 to 12 days after vaccination. These receptors came from a man in his fifties who received an inactivated influenza vaccine.

V and J are TRBV4-3 and TRBJ2-2, with 7 bases identical to TRBD1. The CDR3 is 18 amino acids. The germline CDR1 and CDR2 sequences are LGHNA and YSLEER. V dropped 1 base and J dropped 0; count of bases not matched to a gene: 8. CDR3 in amino acids: CASSQVYRGLSNTGELFF. The CDR3, as DNA: TGCGCCAGCAGCCAAGTCTACAGGGGCCTTTCGAACACCGGGGAGCTGTTTTTT.

This clonotype was detected a few times. V gene TRBV11-2 combines with J gene TRBJ2-7; a weak D match, TRBD2 (6 bases). V was pared by 1 base and J by 2 bases, with 15 bases between. Germline CDR1 and CDR2: SGHAT and FQNNGV. There are 16 residues in the CDR3. Here the CDR3 DNA reads TGTGCCAGCAGCTTAGGGGCTAGCGTTTGGACCTACGAGCAGTACTTC. This encodes CASSLGASVWTYEQYF. The whole variable domain, remainder taken from reference TRBV11-2 and TRBJ2-7, is EAGVAQSPRYKIIEKRQSVAFWCNPISGHATLYWYQQILGQGPKLLIQFQNNGVVDDSQLPKDRFSAERLKGVDSTLKIQPAKLEDSAVYLCASSLGASVWTYEQYFGPGTRLTVT.

This clonotype turned up a few times. This chain links TRBV5-1 with TRBJ2-1; 11 bases match TRBD1. Germline V gene data show CDR1 as SGHRS and CDR2 as YFSETQ. V shed 4 bases and J 3 bases; nucleotides not matched to a gene: 3. This CDR3 is 15 amino acids long. CDR3: CASSEGTGGYNEQFF. The DNA of the CDR3 is TGCGCCAGCAGCGAGGGGACAGGGGGCTACAATGAGCAGTTCTTC.

The gene calls are TRBV10-3 and TRBJ1-1; D remains unclear. This CDR3 region has 14 residues. The V gene's germline CDR1 is ENHRY and CDR2 SYGVKD. The V end lost 4 bases, the J end lost 3 bases, and 12 bases lay between the germline ends. The CDR3 loop is CAISALGSDTEAFF. The CDR3 DNA is TGTGCCATCAGTGCACTAGGGAGTGACACTGAAGCTTTCTTT.

This clonotype was detected only a few times. The chain joins TRBV7-8 to TRBJ1-5, with 8 bases matching TRBD1. Trimming cost V 2 bases and J 6 bases; bases outside gene matches: 6. The CDR3 loop spans 15 amino acids. Germline-derived CDR1 and CDR2 are SGHVS and FQNEAQ. The CDR3 region has the DNA TGTGCCAGCAGCTTAAAGTCCACAGGGGGTCAGCCCCAGCATTTT. Translated: CASSLKSTGGQPQHF.

This clonotype has only a few counts. This chain uses TRBV12-3 or TRBV12-4 with TRBJ2-1; 8 bases line up with TRBD2. V lost 1 base, J lost 1 base, and 9 bases stayed unmatched. This CDR3 has 18 residues. The chain's CDR3 is CASSLDRGGPGSYNEQFF. In DNA form, the CDR3 reads TGTGCCAGCAGTTTAGATCGGGGGGGGCCCGGGTCCTACAATGAGCAGTTCTTC.

This clonotype showed up just a few times. The genes are TRBV2 and TRBJ2-7; perhaps TRBD2 as D (6 bases). Per the germline V gene, CDR1 is SNHLY and CDR2 is FYNNEI. Trimming left V 7 bases short and J 4 bases short, with 11 bases between. The CDR3 runs to 12 residues. The CDR3 loop reads CASTQAGYEQYF. The CDR3 region has the DNA TGTGCCAGCACCCAAGCGGGTTACGAGCAGTACTTC.

This clonotype was counted only a few times. V usage is TRBV5-1 and J usage is TRBJ2-7; possibly TRBD1 for D (6 bases). V lost 1 base, J lost 5 bases, and 13 bases lay in between. The CDR3 is 14 amino acids. CDR1 and CDR2 from the germline V gene are SGHRS and YFSETQ. The CDR3 DNA is TGCGCCAGCAGCTTGACAGGGATAAACCACGAGCAGTACTTC. As protein: CASSLTGINHEQYF.

The genes are TRBV25-1 and TRBJ1-6, with D possibly TRBD1 on 5 matching bases. Trimming took off 6 bases at V and 9 bases at J, with 21 bases between the two ends. The CDR3 length is 16 residues. CDR1 is MGHDK and CDR2 is SYGVNS in the germline V gene. CDR3 nucleotide sequence: TGTGCCAGCAGCGAGGGAACCGGGACGGGCTTTTCACCCCTCCACTTT. This translates into CASSEGTGTGFSPLHF.

This clonotype has just a few counts. The J gene is TRBJ1-4, the V gene TRBV4-3; D possibly corresponds to TRBD1 (5 bases). V lost 5 bases to trimming and J lost 2 bases, with 15 bases between them. This CDR3 region has 16 residues. The germline CDR1 and CDR2 sequences are LGHNA and YSLEER. The CDR3 here is CASSTLGRGTNEKLFF. The DNA of the CDR3 is TGCGCCAGCAGCACCTTAGGGCGGGGCACTAATGAAAAACTGTTTTTT.

The genes are TRBV6-5 and TRBJ2-3; TRBD2 matches 9 bases. Germline lookup yields CDR1 MNHEY and CDR2 SVGAGI. The CDR3 spans 17 residues. J lost 5 bases, V lost 2 bases, and 11 bases had no gene match. CDR3 residues: CASSYETSGGERDTQYF. DNA of the CDR3: TGTGCCAGCAGTTACGAGACTAGCGGAGGAGAGAGAGATACGCAGTATTTT.

The table lists this clonotype with many counts. The gene calls are TRBV7-8 and TRBJ2-1; D is uncertain. This CDR3 has 16 amino acids. Germline CDR1 is SGHVS and CDR2 is FQNEAQ. Trimming stripped 1 base from V and 7 bases from J, with 17 bases between. CDR3 sequence reads: CASSLVLGTANNEQFF. The DNA for the CDR3 is TGTGCCAGCAGCTTAGTGTTGGGAACAGCAAATAATGAGCAGTTCTTC.

This chain links TRBV7-3 with TRBJ2-1; 7 bases fit TRBD1. The V gene end was trimmed by 5 bases and the J gene end by 2 bases; junction bases not matched to a gene: 6. CDR1 and CDR2 (germline): SGHTA, FQGTGA. The CDR3 contains 15 residues. The CDR3 spells CASSIRDSPYNEQFF. The CDR3 DNA reads TGTGCCAGCAGCATCCGGGACAGCCCCTACAATGAGCAGTTCTTC.

The CDR3 DNA reads as TGTGCCAGCAGCTACCAGACTGAAGTGGGGACAGATACGCAGTATTTT. Its protein product is CASSYQTEVGTDTQYF. This chain joins TRBV7-9 and TRBJ2-3; D is unresolved. The CDR3 is 16 amino acids. V was clipped by 4 bases and J by 3 bases, with 17 bases between them. Looked up from germline, CDR1 is SEHNR and CDR2 is FQNEAQ (reference sequence).